What follows is one T cell receptor beta chain and its context. Its antigen remains undetermined. No base quality values were provided; no much bigger clone lies one nucleotide off. Clipping removes 2 bases from V and 2 bases from J, with 3 as the unmatched junction base count. The CDR3 starts with the cysteine, ends with the phenylalanine, and has 14 residues. Just the 42-base CDR3 DNA is kept, in frame starting at base 1. From the germline V gene, CDR1 is SGHDT and CDR2 is YYEEEE. The data derive from a study of blood T cell repertoires in COVID-19 (dated by TCRdb to 2018 to 2021). As for the study more broadly: The collaborator samples originated in the United States, Italy and Spain and spanned the acute and convalescent phases of COVID-19. The prospective study material was composed of cDNA or gDNA derived from T cells, B-cell-depleted T cells, or PBMCs. Subjects who had been exposed to COVID-19, were actively infected with it, or had recovered from it provided the deeply sampled blood TCRbeta repertoires that made up the dataset. The repertoires were made available in a free public database intended to serve as a resource for research on the immune response to SARS-CoV-2. The samples were drawn from two sources: the first 160 participants of the ongoing ImmuneRACE study, and over 950 subjects contributed by 6 global collaborators. Nearly every sample came with metadata listing a de-identified subject ID, COVID-19 status, age in years and sex. Where available, HLA class I and class II types were obtained from metadata supplied by the sample provider rather than from assay-based typing.

The collaborating institutions used their own protocols to collect whole blood in K2EDTA tubes. For TCRbeta analysis, collaborators shipped samples in one of three forms: frozen whole blood, isolated PBMCs, or DNA extracted from either of those sample types. On the study overall, not on this receptor specifically: Clinical and demographic metadata were provided uncurated, with the amount varying by source and participant.

The immunoSEQ Assay, a bias-controlled multiplex PCR, was used to amplify TCRbeta CDR3 regions from genomic DNA. In the original analysis: Nucleated cell counts per sample were estimated from amplification of reference gene primers within the assay. Sequence reads were collapsed and filtered to measure the absolute abundance of every unique TCRbeta CDR3 rearrangement. Productive Simpson clonality was computed per sample as the square root of Simpson's diversity index over productive rearrangements. TCRdb stores this immuneACCESS table with in-frame sequences only. Part of the clones is absent; in the studies checked, under half of the shortfall reflects unresolved V genes, and no reason is known for the rest. V and J calls and clone size come straight from that table; D and trimming were deduced from the DNA. Recorded for this sample are over 200,000 clones; roughly 87% of them occurred a single time. The ten largest clonotypes hold 1.9% of the sample.

The rearranged chain carries TRBV5-6 and TRBJ2-7, with 8 middle bases fitting TRBD1. This clonotype originated in a man aged 35 to 55 with active or convalescent COVID-19. The sequenced sample was peripheral blood. The encoded CDR3 is CASSFGTGPYEQYF. Read as DNA, the sequence is TGTGCCAGCAGCTTCGGGACAGGCCCCTACGAGCAGTACTTC.